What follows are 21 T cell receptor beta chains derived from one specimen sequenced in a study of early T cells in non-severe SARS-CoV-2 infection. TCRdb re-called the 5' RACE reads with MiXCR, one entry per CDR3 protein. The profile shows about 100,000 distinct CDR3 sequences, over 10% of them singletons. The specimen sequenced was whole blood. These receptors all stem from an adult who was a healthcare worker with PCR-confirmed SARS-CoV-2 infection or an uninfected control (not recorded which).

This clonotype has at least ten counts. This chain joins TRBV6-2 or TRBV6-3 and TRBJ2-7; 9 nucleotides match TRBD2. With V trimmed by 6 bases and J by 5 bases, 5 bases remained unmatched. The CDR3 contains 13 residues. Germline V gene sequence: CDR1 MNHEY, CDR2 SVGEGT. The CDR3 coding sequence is TGTGCCAGCAGGACCGGGACTAGCCACGAGCAGTACTTC. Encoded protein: CASRTGTSHEQYF.

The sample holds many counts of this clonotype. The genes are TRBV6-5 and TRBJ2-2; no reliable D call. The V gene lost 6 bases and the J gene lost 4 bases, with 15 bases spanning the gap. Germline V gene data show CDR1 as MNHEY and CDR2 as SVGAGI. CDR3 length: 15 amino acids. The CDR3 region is CASSETTMSTGELFF. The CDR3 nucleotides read TGTGCCAGCAGCGAAACCACTATGAGCACCGGGGAGCTGTTTTTT.

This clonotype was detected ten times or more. The CDR3 region is CASSYVGVDTQYF. The CDR3 coding sequence is TGTGCCAGCAGTTACGTCGGGGTAGATACGCAGTATTTT. The rearrangement uses TRBV6-6 and TRBJ2-3, with D perhaps matching TRBD2 (5 bases). CDR1 MNHNY and CDR2 SVGAGI come from the germline V gene (reference sequence). The CDR3 covers 13 residues. Trimming removed 2 bases at V and 5 bases at J, with 8 bases between.

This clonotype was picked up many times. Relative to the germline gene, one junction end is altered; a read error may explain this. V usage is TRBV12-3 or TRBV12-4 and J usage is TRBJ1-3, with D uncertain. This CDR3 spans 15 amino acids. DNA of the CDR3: TGTGCCAGCAGTTTAAACGGACTCTCTGAAAACACCATATATTTT. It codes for CASSLNGLSENTIYF.

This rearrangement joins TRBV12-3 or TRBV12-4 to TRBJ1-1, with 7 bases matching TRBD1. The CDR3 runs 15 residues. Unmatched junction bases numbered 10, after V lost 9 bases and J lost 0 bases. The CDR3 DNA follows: TGTGCCAGTTCCCAGGGGGGAGCCGTGAACACTGAAGCTTTCTTT. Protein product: CASSQGGAVNTEAFF.

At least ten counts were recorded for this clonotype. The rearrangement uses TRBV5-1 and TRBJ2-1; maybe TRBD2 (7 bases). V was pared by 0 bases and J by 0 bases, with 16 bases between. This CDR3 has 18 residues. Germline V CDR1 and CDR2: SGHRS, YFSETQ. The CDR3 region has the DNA TGCGCCAGCAGCTTGGCTTGGCGGGGGCCAAGCTCCTACAATGAGCAGTTCTTC. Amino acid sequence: CASSLAWRGPSSYNEQFF.

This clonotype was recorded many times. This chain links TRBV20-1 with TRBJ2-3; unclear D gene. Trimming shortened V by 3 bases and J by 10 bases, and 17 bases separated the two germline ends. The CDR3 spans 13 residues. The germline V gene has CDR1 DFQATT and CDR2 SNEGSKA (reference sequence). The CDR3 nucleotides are TGCAGTGCTAGCAACACCGTTGAACGGGCGCAGTATTTT. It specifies CSASNTVERAQYF.

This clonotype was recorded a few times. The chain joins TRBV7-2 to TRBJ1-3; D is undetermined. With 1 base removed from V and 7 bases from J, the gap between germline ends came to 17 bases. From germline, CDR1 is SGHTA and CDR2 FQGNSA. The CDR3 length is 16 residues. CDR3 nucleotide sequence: TGTGCCAGCAGCTTAGGCCCCTCGGGCGGCACTAACACCATATATTTT. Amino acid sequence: CASSLGPSGGTNTIYF.

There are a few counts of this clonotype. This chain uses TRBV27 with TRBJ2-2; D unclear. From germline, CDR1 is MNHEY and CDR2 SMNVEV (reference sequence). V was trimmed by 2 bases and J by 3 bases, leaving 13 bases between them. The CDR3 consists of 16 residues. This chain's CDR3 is CASSLVRTDDTGELFF. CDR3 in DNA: TGTGCCAGCAGTTTAGTAAGAACAGACGACACCGGGGAGCTGTTTTTT.

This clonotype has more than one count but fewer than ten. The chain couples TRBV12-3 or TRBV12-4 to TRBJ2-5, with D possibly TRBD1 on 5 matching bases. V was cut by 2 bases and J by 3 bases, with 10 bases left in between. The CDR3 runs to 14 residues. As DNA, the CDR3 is TGTGCCAGCAGTTTAAGTGGGGCCGAAGAGACCCAGTACTTC. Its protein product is CASSLSGAEETQYF.

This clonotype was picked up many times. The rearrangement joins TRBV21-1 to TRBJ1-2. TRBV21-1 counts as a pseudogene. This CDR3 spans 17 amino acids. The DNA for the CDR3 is TGTGCCAGCAGCATGGCGAGTAGGGCAGAACACTACTATGGCTACACCTTC. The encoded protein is CASSMASRAEHYYGYTF.

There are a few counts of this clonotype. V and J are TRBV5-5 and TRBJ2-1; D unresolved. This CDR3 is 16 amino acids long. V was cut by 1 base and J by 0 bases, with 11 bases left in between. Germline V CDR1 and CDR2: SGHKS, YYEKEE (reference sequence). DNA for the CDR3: TGTGCCAGCAGCTTGTATGGCTGGAGCTCCTACAATGAGCAGTTCTTC. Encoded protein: CASSLYGWSSYNEQFF.

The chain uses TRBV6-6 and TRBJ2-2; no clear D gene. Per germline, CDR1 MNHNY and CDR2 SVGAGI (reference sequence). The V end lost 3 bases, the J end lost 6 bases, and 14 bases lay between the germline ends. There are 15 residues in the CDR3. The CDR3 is CASSYERAWAGELFF. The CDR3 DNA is TGTGCCAGCAGTTATGAAAGGGCCTGGGCCGGGGAGCTGTTTTTT.

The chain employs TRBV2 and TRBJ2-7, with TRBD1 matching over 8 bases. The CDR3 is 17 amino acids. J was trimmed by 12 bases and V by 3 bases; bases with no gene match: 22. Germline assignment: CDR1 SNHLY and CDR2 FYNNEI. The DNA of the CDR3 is TGTGCCAGCAGTGAGGCAGGACAGGGCCATTTAGGGGCTCGGCTGTACTTC. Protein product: CASSEAGQGHLGARLYF.

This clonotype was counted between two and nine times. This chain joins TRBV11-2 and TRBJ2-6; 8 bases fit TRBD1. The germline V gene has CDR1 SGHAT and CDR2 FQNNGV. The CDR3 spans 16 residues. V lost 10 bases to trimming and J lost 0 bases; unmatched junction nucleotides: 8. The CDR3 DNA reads TGTGCCACCCTAGGACAGGGTAGCTCTGGGGCCAACGTCCTGACTTTC. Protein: CATLGQGSSGANVLTF.

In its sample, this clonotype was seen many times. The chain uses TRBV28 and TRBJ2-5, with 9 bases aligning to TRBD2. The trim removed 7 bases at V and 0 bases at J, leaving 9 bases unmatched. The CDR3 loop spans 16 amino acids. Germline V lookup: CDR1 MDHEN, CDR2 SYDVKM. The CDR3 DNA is TGTGCCAGCACCCCTGGAGCGGGGGGCCACCAAGAGACCCAGTACTTC. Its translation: CASTPGAGGHQETQYF.

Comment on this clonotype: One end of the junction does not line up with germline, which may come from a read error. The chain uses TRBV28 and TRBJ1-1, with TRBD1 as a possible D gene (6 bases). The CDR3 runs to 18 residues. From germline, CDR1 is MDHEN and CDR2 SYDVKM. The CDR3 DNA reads TGTGCCAGCAGTTCCCCCGGACAGCCGCTGTGGGCGAACACTGAAGTTTTCTTT. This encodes CASSSPGQPLWANTEVFF.

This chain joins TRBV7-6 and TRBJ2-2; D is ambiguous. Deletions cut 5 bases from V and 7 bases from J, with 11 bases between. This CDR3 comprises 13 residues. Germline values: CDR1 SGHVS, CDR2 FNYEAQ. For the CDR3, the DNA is TGTGCCAGCAGCCCCAGATCCGGCGGGGAGCTGTTTTTT. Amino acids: CASSPRSGGELFF.

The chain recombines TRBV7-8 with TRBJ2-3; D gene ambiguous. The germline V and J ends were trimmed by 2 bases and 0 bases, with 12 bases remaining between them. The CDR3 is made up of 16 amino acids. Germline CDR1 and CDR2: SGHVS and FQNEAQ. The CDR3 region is CASSLRGPTSTDTQYF. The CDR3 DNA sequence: TGTGCCAGCAGCTTACGTGGGCCGACTAGCACAGATACGCAGTATTTT.

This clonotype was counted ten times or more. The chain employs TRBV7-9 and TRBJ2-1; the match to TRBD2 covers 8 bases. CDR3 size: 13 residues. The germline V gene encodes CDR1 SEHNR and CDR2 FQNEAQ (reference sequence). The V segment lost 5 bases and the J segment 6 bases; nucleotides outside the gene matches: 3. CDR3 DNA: TGTGCCAGCAGCCCCGGGGGGGTCAATGAGCAGTTCTTC. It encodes CASSPGGVNEQFF. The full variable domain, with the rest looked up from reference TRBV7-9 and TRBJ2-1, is DTGVSQNPRHKITKRGQNVTFRCDPISEHNRLYWYRQTLGQGPEFLTYFQNEAQLEKSRLLSDRFSAERPKGSFSTLEIQRTEQGDSAMYLCASSPGGVNEQFFGPGTRLTVL.

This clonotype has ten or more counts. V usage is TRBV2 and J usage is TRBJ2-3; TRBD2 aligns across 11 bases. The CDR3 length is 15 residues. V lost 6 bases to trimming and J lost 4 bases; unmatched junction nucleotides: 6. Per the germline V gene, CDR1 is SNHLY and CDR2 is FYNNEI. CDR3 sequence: CASSALAGGSDTQYF. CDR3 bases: TGTGCCAGCAGCGCGCTAGCGGGGGGCTCAGATACGCAGTATTTT.